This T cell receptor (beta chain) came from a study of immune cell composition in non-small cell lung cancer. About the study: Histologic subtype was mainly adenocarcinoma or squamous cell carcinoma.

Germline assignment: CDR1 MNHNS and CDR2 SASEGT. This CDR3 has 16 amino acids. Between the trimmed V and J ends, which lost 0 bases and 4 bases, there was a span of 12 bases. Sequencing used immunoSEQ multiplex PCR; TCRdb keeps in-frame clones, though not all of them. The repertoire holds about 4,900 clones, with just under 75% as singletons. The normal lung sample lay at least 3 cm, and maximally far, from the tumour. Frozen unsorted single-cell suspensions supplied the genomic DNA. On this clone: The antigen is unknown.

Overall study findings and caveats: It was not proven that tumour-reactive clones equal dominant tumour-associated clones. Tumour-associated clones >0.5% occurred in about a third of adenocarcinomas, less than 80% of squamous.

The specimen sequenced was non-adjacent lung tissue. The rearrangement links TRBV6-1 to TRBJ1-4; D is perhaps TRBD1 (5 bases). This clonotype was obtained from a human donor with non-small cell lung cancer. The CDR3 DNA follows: TGTGCCAGCAGTGAAGCGGGGCCAGGAAGTAATGAAAAACTGTTTTTT. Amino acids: CASSEAGPGSNEKLFF.